The clone carrying this T cell receptor (beta chain) was observed a handful of times. Its antigen is currently unknown. The record originates from a study of post-analysis software for immune sequencing data. Study-wide results and limits: With TRBV5-6, TRBV5-1 and TRBV20-1 included, about five TRBV segments were more frequent in patients than in controls.

The CDR3 length is 14 residues. The V and J ends lost 2 bases and 6 bases, in that order; junction bases with no gene match: 5. The germline V gene has CDR1 LGHDT and CDR2 YNNKEL (reference sequence). TCR beta cDNA libraries included unique molecular identifiers. TCRdb itself ran the PCR reads through MiXCR, one entry per CDR3 protein. The repertoire includes about 810,000 distinct CDR3 sequences, about 53% of them detected once, and 4% to 5.5% sits in the top ten. The sequenced material came from blood. The chain carries TRBV3-1 and TRBJ1-1; TRBD1 matches at 8 bases. This clonotype originated in a girl aged 5-17 years with multiple sclerosis. The CDR3 DNA reads as TGTGCCAGCAGCCAAAGGACAGGGCGGGCTGAAGCTTTCTTT. This translates into CASSQRTGRAEAFF.